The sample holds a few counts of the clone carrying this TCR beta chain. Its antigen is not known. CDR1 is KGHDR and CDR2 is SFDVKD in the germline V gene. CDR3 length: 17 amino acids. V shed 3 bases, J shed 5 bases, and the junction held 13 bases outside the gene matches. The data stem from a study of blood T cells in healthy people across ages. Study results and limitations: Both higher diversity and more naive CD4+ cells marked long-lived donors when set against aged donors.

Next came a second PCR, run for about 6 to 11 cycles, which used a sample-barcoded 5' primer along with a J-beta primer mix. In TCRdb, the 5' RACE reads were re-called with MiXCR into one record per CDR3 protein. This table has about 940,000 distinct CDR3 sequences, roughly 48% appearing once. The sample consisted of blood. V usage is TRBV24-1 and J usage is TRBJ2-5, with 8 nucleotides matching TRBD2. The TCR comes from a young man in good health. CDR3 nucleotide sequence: TGTGCCACCAGTGATCCCACCCAGCGGGGGCGCGGTGAGACCCAGTACTTC. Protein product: CATSDPTQRGRGETQYF.